This is a list of T cell receptor beta chains from one sample in a study of siplizumab effects on memory and regulatory T cells. The method was immunoSEQ multiplex PCR; TCRdb's version includes in-frame clones alone and lacks a portion of them. The data show about 100,000 clones, about 94% seen once. The sequencing sample was made of non-Treg CD4+ T cells sorted from blood. These receptors were obtained from a human donor in good health. Both conserved end residues are part of each CDR3. Fields, in order: clone size, D gene, V gene, J gene, CDR3 DNA, CDR3 protein. The D gene is left open where the match is weak. The size entry is marked missing in some rows and otherwise reads once, few, many or a size class.

.	.	TRBV10-1	TRBJ2-1	TGCGCCAGCAGTGAGCCCGGAGGTAGTCCCTACAATGAGCAGTTCTTC	CASSEPGGSPYNEQFF
.	TRBD2	TRBV11-3	TRBJ2-3	TGTGCCAGCAGCGTTGGGACTAGCGGGCCTACTGGCACAGATACGCAGTATTTT	CASSVGTSGPTGTDTQYF
.	.	TRBV5-1	TRBJ1-1	TGCGCCAGCAGCTGGGGCCCTCAGGACGGAAACACTGAAGCTTTCTTT	CASSWGPQDGNTEAFF
.	.	TRBV7-9	TRBJ1-1	TGTGCCAGCAGCTCCACCGACAGAGACACTGAAGCTTTCTTT	CASSSTDRDTEAFF
.	TRBD1	TRBV29-1	TRBJ1-2	TGCAGCGTGGCCGGGACAGGAAACTTCAGGGGGGGCTACACCTTC	CSVAGTGNFRGGYTF
.	TRBD1	TRBV6-1	TRBJ1-4	TGTGCCAGCAGTGAAGGGACAGGCATTGAAAAACTGTTTTTT	CASSEGTGIEKLFF
.	TRBD2	TRBV5-4	TRBJ2-5	TGTGCCAGCAGCTCGACTAGCGGGAGACAGACCCAGTACTTC	CASSSTSGRQTQYF
.	.	TRBV18	TRBJ2-7	TGTGCCAGCTCACGGACGGAGAGCTCCTACGAGCAGTACTTC	CASSRTESSYEQYF
.	TRBD2	TRBV7-2	TRBJ2-1	TGTGCCAGCAGTCGGGGGGGCTACAATGAGCAGTTCTTC	CASSRGGYNEQFF
.	TRBD2	TRBV27	TRBJ2-7	TGTGCCAGCAGTTCACCAGGCGGGGGGGGGAAATACTACGAGCAGTACTTC	CASSSPGGGGKYYEQYF
.	.	TRBV6-6	TRBJ2-3	TGTGCCAGCAGTTACTCCGGACCAGATACGCAGTATTTT	CASSYSGPDTQYF
.	TRBD2	TRBV5-1	TRBJ2-2	TGCGCCAGCAATCTTCGGGAGGGAGTCGGGGAGCTGTTTTTT	CASNLREGVGELFF
once	.	TRBV7-8	TRBJ1-3	TGTGCCAGCAGCGCGGGTCCCTCTGGAAACACCATATATTTT	CASSAGPSGNTIYF
once	.	TRBV19	TRBJ2-2	TGTGCCAGTAGTATCCCCCAGGACACCGGGGAGCTGTTTTTT	CASSIPQDTGELFF
once	.	TRBV28	TRBJ2-3	TGTGCCAGCAGTCCGTGGGGGGCTAGCACAGATACGCAGTATTTT	CASSPWGASTDTQYF
.	.	TRBV19	TRBJ1-5	TGTGCCAGCCTAGCAAGGCGGGGGGAAAGCAATCAGCCCCAGCATTTT	CASLARRGESNQPQHF
few	.	TRBV5-1	TRBJ1-2	TGCGCCAGCAACCAATACCCAAGTCCGAGGAACTATGGCTACACCTTC	CASNQYPSPRNYGYTF
.	.	TRBV19	TRBJ1-4	TGTGCCAGTAGTATAGGGATCGGACCTCCGATTTTT	CASSIGIGPPIF
.	.	TRBV11-1	TRBJ2-1	TGTGCCAGCAGCTTAGCGCTCAACAATGAGCAGTTCTTC	CASSLALNNEQFF
.	TRBD2	TRBV4-2	TRBJ2-1	TGTGCCAGCAGCCAAGATCTAGCGGGCTCCTACAATGAGCAGTTCTTC	CASSQDLAGSYNEQFF
.	.	TRBV19	TRBJ1-1	TGTGCCAGTACTTTAAACACTGAAGCTTTCTTT	CASTLNTEAFF
.	.	TRBV19	TRBJ1-1	TGTGCCAGTAGTATCTCTGTGAACACTGAAGCTTTCTTT	CASSISVNTEAFF
.	TRBD1	TRBV7-3	TRBJ1-1	TGTGCCAGCAGCAGGGACAGGGCCTCTGAAGCTTTCTTT	CASSRDRASEAFF
.	.	TRBV7-6	TRBJ2-5	TGTGCCAGCAGCTTAGCGCTTCCAGGGGCCTTTTTCCAAGAGACCCAGTACTTC	CASSLALPGAFFQETQYF